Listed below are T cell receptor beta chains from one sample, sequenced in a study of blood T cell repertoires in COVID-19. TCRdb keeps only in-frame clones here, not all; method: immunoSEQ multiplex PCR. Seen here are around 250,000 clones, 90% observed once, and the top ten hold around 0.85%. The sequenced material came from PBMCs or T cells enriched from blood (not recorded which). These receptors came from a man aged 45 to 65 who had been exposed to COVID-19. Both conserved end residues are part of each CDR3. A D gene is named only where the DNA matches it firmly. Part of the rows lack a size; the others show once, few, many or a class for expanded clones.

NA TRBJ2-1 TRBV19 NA TGTGCCAGTAGTCCTCGGACTTGGGGCTCCTACAATGAGCAGTTCTTC CASSPRTWGSYNEQFF
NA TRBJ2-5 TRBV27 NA TGTGCCAGCAGTTTATCGTGGGTCGGGGAGACCCAGTACTTC CASSLSWVGETQYF
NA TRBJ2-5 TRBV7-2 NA TGTGCCAGCAGCCTTGGGGGCGACGAGACCCAGTACTTC CASSLGGDETQYF
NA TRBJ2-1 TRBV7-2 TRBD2 TGTGCCAGCAGCTTAGCGGGGGGGAACAATGAGCAGTTCTTC CASSLAGGNNEQFF
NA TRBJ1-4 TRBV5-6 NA TGTGCCAGCAGCTCGCGGGAGGAAAAACTGTTTTTT CASSSREEKLFF
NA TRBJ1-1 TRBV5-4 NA TGTGCCAGCAGCCCTAGACCAGGGGAAGGCACTGAAGCTTTCTTT CASSPRPGEGTEAFF
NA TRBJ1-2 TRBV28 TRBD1 TGTGCCAGCAGTTTTCCGGACAGGAGCGGCTACACCTTC CASSFPDRSGYTF
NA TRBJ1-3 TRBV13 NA TGTGCCAGCAGCCTGGGACACCTCTCTGGAAACACCATATATTTT CASSLGHLSGNTIYF
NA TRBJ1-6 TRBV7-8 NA TGTGCCAGCAGCTACGACATATCACCCCTCCACTTT CASSYDISPLHF
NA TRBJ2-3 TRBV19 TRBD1 TGTGCCAGTAGTATCTGGCACAGGGGGTCAGCAGATACGCAGTATTTT CASSIWHRGSADTQYF
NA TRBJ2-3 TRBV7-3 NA TGTGCCAGCAGCTTAGAATCAACAGGGACAGATACGCAGTATTTT CASSLESTGTDTQYF
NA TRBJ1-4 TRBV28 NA TGTGCCAGCAGTTTCGGTTATGCAACTAATGAAAAACTGTTTTTT CASSFGYATNEKLFF
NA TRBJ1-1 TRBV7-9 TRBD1 TGTGCCAGCAGCGACAGGGTAGGTGAAGCTTTCTTT CASSDRVGEAFF
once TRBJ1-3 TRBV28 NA TGTGCCAGCAGTTGGAGTTGGCGGAGCAACACCATATATTTT CASSWSWRSNTIYF
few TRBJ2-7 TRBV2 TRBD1 TGTGCCAGCAGTTCCCCGGGACAGGGGATCTACGAGCAGTACTTC CASSSPGQGIYEQYF
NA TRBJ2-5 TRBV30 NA TGTGCCTGGATGGTAGGAGGGGCAGAGACCCAGTACTTC CAWMVGGAETQYF
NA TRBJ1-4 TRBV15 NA TGTGCCACCAGCAGAGATCGAGAATACGGGGGTTCTGCAACTAATGAAAAACTGTTTTTT CATSRDREYGGSATNEKLFF